Presented here are 21 T cell receptor beta chains from one specimen sequenced in a study of Ad26.COV2.S vaccination and SARS-CoV-2 variants. This table comes from immunoSEQ multiplex PCR, and its TCRdb copy is limited to in-frame clones, with some not included. The sample has about 180,000 clones, around 88% seen once. Sequenced material: peripheral blood, taken after recovery from COVID-19. The receptors here all came from a human donor who had recovered from COVID-19.

The chain joins TRBV29-1 to TRBJ2-7, with 13 bases that match TRBD2. The germline V gene has CDR1 SQVTM and CDR2 ANQGSEA. With V trimmed by 5 bases and J by 3 bases, 4 bases remained unmatched. The CDR3 runs to 14 residues. This CDR3 reads CSVTRLAGGYEQYF. In DNA form, the CDR3 reads TGCAGCGTTACGAGACTAGCGGGAGGCTACGAGCAGTACTTC.

The chain joins TRBV7-3 to TRBJ2-1; TRBD1 matches 8 bases. Germline V CDR1 and CDR2: SGHTA, FQGTGA. The J segment lost 3 bases and the V segment lost 5 bases, leaving 6 bases of the junction unmatched. This CDR3 has 15 amino acids. CDR3 amino acids: CASSEQGGGYNEQFF. CDR3 nucleotides: TGTGCCAGCAGCGAACAGGGGGGAGGCTACAATGAGCAGTTCTTC.

The V and J genes are TRBV5-1 and TRBJ2-5, with D tentatively TRBD1 (6 bases). The V gene's germline CDR1 is SGHRS and CDR2 YFSETQ. Deletions cut 4 bases from V and 0 bases from J, with 13 bases between. The CDR3 covers 15 residues. The CDR3 loop is CASSAAQGNQETQYF. The CDR3 DNA reads TGCGCCAGCAGCGCCGCCCAGGGGAACCAAGAGACCCAGTACTTC.

V usage is TRBV27 and J usage is TRBJ2-1; no reliable D call. Germline V gene sequence: CDR1 MNHEY, CDR2 SMNVEV (reference sequence). The CDR3 length is 12 residues. V dropped 3 bases and J dropped 1 base, with 1 base sitting between them. The CDR3 sequence is CASSLSYNEQFF. DNA of the CDR3: TGTGCCAGCAGTTTGTCCTACAATGAGCAGTTCTTC.

The V and J genes are TRBV7-9 and TRBJ1-1; no firm D call. The V and J ends lost 5 bases and 1 base respectively, with 17 bases between them. CDR1 is SEHNR and CDR2 is FQNEAQ in the germline V gene (reference sequence). There are 16 residues in the CDR3. The CDR3 region is CASSALLGEGNTEAFF. CDR3 DNA sequence: TGTGCCAGCAGCGCTTTGCTCGGGGAGGGGAACACTGAAGCTTTCTTT.

J is TRBJ2-2 and V is TRBV5-1, with D possibly being TRBD1 (5 bases). There are 15 residues in the CDR3. Germline CDR1 reads SGHRS; CDR2 reads YFSETQ. V was trimmed by 1 base and J by 2 bases, leaving 9 bases between them. Here the CDR3 reads CASSLWQGNTGELFF. In nucleotides, the CDR3 is TGCGCCAGCAGCTTGTGGCAGGGCAACACCGGGGAGCTGTTTTTT.

The V gene is TRBV5-1, the J gene TRBJ1-6; 9 bases are a match to TRBD1. The CDR3 length is 16 residues. Germline trimming cut 2 bases from V and 5 bases from J; bases unmatched to any gene: 5. The germline CDR1 and CDR2 sequences are SGHRS and YFSETQ. CDR3 DNA sequence: TGCGCCAGCAGCTTAACCGGGACAGGGAATAATTCACCCCTCCACTTT. This gives the protein CASSLTGTGNNSPLHF.

The V and J genes are TRBV7-8 and TRBJ2-3; 10 nucleotides line up with TRBD2. The CDR3 contains 16 residues. The ends lost 4 bases at V and 4 bases at J; junction bases unmatched: 8. CDR1 is SGHVS, CDR2 FQNEAQ, per germline. CDR3 region: CASSSPLAGDPDTQYF. In DNA form, the CDR3 reads TGTGCCAGCAGCTCCCCGCTAGCGGGGGATCCAGATACGCAGTATTTT.

The V gene is TRBV6-5, the J gene TRBJ2-4; tentatively, D is TRBD1 (6 bases). Germline V lookup: CDR1 MNHEY, CDR2 SVGAGI. V gave up 5 bases and J gave up 3 bases, with 11 bases separating them. The CDR3 totals 14 residues. CDR3 sequence reads: CASSRGQLKNIQYF. The CDR3 DNA reads as TGTGCCAGCAGTCGAGGACAGCTCAAAAACATTCAGTACTTC.

As DNA, the CDR3 is TGTGCCAGCAGGCGGGGGGTACGCACAGATACGCAGTATTTT. Its protein is CASRRGVRTDTQYF. V is TRBV2 and J is TRBJ2-3; 8 nucleotides match TRBD2. Trimming removed 6 bases from V and 1 base from J; junction bases left unmatched: 3. The CDR3 is 14 residues long. Per the germline V gene, CDR1 is SNHLY and CDR2 is FYNNEI.

The chain recombines TRBV4-1 with TRBJ2-3, with D possibly being TRBD2 (5 bases). Germline lookup yields CDR1 MGHRA and CDR2 YSYEKL. This CDR3 has 13 amino acids. V lost 4 bases and J lost 6, with 11 bases in between. The CDR3 here is CASSPETGDTQYF. The CDR3 coding sequence is TGCGCCAGCAGCCCTGAAACGGGGGATACGCAGTATTTT.

The rearrangement uses TRBV7-8 and TRBJ1-2; D may be TRBD1 (5 bases). The CDR3 is made up of 15 amino acids. Trimming stripped 2 bases from V and 2 bases from J, with 12 bases between. Germline V lookup: CDR1 SGHVS, CDR2 FQNEAQ. The CDR3 region is CASSLNEGMNYGYTF. CDR3 coding DNA: TGTGCCAGCAGCTTAAATGAGGGGATGAACTATGGCTACACCTTC.

The chain couples TRBV11-3 to TRBJ2-7, with D possibly being TRBD1 (6 bases). The germline gives CDR1 SGHNT, CDR2 YENEEA. The CDR3 runs to 15 residues. Trimming stripped 5 bases from V and 6 bases from J, with 20 bases between. DNA for the CDR3: TGTGCCAGCAGCCCCCTGGCAGGGGCGGTCGGCGAGCAGTACTTC. Translation gives CASSPLAGAVGEQYF.

The genes are TRBV4-1 and TRBJ2-1; 7 bases fit TRBD1. This CDR3 is 17 amino acids long. Losses at the gene ends were 3 bases for V and 6 bases for J; bases not matched to a gene: 14. Germline V gene sequence: CDR1 MGHRA, CDR2 YSYEKL. This chain's CDR3 is CASSHPLTGAGANEQFF. CDR3 sequence (DNA): TGCGCCAGCAGCCACCCACTTACAGGGGCAGGCGCCAATGAGCAGTTCTTC.

V gene TRBV7-9 combines with J gene TRBJ2-5; no reliable D call. Trimming removed 5 bases at V and 5 bases at J, with 9 bases between. This CDR3 comprises 12 residues. CDR1 and CDR2 from the germline V gene are SEHNR and FQNEAQ (reference sequence). CDR3 DNA sequence: TGTGCCAGCAGCCACGAGGTGGAGACCCAGTACTTC. Protein: CASSHEVETQYF.

V and J are TRBV5-1 and TRBJ2-7; D may be TRBD2 (6 bases). This CDR3 contains 15 residues. In germline, CDR1 is SGHRS, CDR2 YFSETQ. Trimming took 0 bases from V and 1 from J, leaving 11 bases between them. The CDR3 DNA sequence: TGCGCCAGCAGCTTGGGCACGGGGGTGTCCTACGAGCAGTACTTC. It encodes CASSLGTGVSYEQYF.

The CDR3 nucleotides are TGTGCCACCAGCAAGGGACAGGGGGGCACAGATACGCAGTATTTT. This encodes CATSKGQGGTDTQYF. This chain connects TRBV15 to TRBJ2-3; 11 nucleotides align to TRBD1. J lost 1 base, V lost 4 bases, and 1 base had no gene match. This CDR3 has 15 residues. Germline V gives CDR1 LNHNV, CDR2 YYDKDF (reference sequence).

Points on this clone: The same CDR3 also results from other DNA sequences found in this sample. The V gene is TRBV12-3 or TRBV12-4, the J gene TRBJ2-7; D is unresolved. Trimming removed 6 bases at V and 3 bases at J, with 9 bases between. The length of the CDR3 is 12 residues. CDR3 protein: CASSLSGYEQYF. CDR3 DNA sequence: TGTGCCAGCAGCTTATCCGGCTACGAGCAGTACTTC.

This rearrangement joins TRBV24-1 to TRBJ2-1; tentative D call: TRBD2 (5 bases). Trimming shortened V by 5 bases and J by 7 bases, and 11 bases separated the two germline ends. Germline V CDR1 and CDR2: KGHDR, SFDVKD. The CDR3 is made up of 13 amino acids. CDR3 residues: CATSAPGVNEQFF. CDR3 bases: TGTGCCACCAGTGCCCCCGGGGTAAATGAGCAGTTCTTC.

CDR3 residues: CASMGSVGNTIYF. In DNA form, the CDR3 reads TGTGCCAGCATGGGCAGCGTTGGAAACACCATATATTTT. The chain combines TRBV7-2 with TRBJ1-3; D remains unclear. This CDR3 is 13 amino acids long. V was cut by 7 bases and J by 3 bases, with 10 bases left in between. The germline CDR1 and CDR2 sequences are SGHTA and FQGNSA.

The rearrangement links TRBV5-4 to TRBJ2-7; 7 nucleotides agree with TRBD1. V lost 1 base to trimming and J lost 7 bases; unmatched junction nucleotides: 14. The CDR3 consists of 16 residues. CDR1 is SGHNT and CDR2 is YYREEE in the germline V gene (reference sequence). The CDR3 spells CASSLWAQGRQLEQYF. Written as DNA, the CDR3 is TGTGCCAGCAGCTTGTGGGCACAGGGGCGTCAGCTTGAGCAGTACTTC. Variable domain in full (rest from reference TRBV5-4 and TRBJ2-7): ETGVTQSPTHLIKTRGQQVTLRCSSQSGHNTVSWYQQALGQGPQFIFQYYREEENGRGNFPPRFSGLQFPNYSSELNVNALELDDSALYLCASSLWAQGRQLEQYFGPGTRLTVT.